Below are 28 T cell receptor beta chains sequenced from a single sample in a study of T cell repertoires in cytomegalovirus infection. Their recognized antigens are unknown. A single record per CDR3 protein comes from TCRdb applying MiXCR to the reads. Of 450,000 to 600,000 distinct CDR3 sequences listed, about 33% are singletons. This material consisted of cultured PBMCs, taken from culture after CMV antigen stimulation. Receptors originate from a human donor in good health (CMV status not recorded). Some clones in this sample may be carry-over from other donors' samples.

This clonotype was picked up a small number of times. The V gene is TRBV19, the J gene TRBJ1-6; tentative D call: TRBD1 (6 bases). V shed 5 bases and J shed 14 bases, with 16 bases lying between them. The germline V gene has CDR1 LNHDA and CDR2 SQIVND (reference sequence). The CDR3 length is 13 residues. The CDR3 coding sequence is TGTGCCAGTAGTGCTCGGGGGCCCGGGGCCCTCCACTTT. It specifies CASSARGPGALHF.

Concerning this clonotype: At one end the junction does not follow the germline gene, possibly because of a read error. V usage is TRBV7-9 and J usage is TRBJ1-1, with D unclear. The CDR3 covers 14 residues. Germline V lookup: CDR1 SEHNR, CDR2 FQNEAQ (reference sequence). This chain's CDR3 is CASSFPGGNAEAFF. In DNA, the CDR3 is TGTGCCAGCAGCTTCCCAGGCGGGAACGCTGAAGCTTTCTTT.

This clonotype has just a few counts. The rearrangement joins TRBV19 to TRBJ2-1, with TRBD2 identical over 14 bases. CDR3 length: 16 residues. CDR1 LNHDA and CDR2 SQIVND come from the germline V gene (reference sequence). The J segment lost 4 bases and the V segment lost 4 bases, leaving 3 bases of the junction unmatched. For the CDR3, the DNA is TGTGCCAGTAGTAGGACTAGCGGGAGGTCTTACAATGAGCAGTTCTTC. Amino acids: CASSRTSGRSYNEQFF.

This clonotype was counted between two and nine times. CDR3 in DNA: TGTGCCAGCAGTTTAACAGGGGGCTCCTCTGGGGCCAACGTCCTGACTTTC. It codes for CASSLTGGSSGANVLTF. This sequence joins TRBV12-3 or TRBV12-4 and TRBJ2-6, with 9 bases matching TRBD1. The CDR3 is made up of 17 amino acids. Trimming removed 2 bases from V and 0 bases from J; junction bases left unmatched: 2.

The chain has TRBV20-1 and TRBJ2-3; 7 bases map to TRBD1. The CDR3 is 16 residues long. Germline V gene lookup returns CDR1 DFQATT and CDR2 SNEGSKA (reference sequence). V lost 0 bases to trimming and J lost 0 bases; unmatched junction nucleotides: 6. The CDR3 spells CSARDLGQTSTDTQYF. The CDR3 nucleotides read TGCAGTGCTAGAGATTTGGGACAGACCAGCACAGATACGCAGTATTTT.

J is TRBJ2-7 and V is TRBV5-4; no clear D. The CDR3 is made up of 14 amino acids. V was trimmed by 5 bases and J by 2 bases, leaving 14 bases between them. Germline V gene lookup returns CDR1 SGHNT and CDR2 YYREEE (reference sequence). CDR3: CASSPGVGTYEQYV. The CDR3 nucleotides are TGTGCCAGCAGTCCGGGCGTAGGGACCTACGAGCAGTACGTC.

CDR3 sequence: CASRSSGNTEAFF. For the CDR3, the DNA is TGTGCCAGCCGTTCCTCCGGGAACACTGAAGCTTTCTTT. The chain recombines TRBV6-2 or TRBV6-3 with TRBJ1-1; D call uncertain. V dropped 8 bases and J dropped 1 base, with 11 bases sitting between them. Germline CDR1 reads MNHEY; CDR2 reads SVGEGT. This CDR3 region has 13 residues.

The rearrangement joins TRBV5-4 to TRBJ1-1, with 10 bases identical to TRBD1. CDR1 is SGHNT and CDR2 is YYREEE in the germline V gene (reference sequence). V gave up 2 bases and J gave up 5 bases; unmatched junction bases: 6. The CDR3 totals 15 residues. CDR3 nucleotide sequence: TGTGCCAGCAGCTTTCCGACAGGGGGCTGGACTGAAGCTTTCTTT. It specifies CASSFPTGGWTEAFF.

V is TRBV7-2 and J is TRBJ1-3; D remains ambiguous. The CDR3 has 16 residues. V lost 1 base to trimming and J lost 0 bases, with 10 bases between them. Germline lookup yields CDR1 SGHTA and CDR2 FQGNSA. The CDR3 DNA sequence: TGTGCCAGCAGCTTAGTAGTGACAAACTCTGGAAACACCATATATTTT. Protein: CASSLVVTNSGNTIYF.

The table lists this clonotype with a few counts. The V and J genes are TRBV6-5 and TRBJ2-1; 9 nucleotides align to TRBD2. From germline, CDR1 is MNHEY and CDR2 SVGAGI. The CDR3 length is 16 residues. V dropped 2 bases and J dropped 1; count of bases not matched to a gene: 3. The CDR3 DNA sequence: TGTGCCAGCAGTTACGGGCTAGCGGGATCCTACAATGAGCAGTTCTTC. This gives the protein CASSYGLAGSYNEQFF.

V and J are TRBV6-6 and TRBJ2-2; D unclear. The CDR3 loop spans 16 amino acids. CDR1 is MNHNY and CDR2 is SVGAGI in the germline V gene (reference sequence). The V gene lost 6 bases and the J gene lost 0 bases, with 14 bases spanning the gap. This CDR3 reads CASSLIQRSNTGELFF. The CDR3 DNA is TGTGCCAGCAGCCTCATCCAGCGTTCGAACACCGGGGAGCTGTTTTTT.

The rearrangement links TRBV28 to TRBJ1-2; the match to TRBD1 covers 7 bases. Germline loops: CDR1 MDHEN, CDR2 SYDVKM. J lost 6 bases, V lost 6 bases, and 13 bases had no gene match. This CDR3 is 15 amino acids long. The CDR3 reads CASSRTARGLDGYTF. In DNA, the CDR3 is TGTGCCAGCAGCCGGACGGCGAGGGGGCTGGATGGCTACACCTTC.

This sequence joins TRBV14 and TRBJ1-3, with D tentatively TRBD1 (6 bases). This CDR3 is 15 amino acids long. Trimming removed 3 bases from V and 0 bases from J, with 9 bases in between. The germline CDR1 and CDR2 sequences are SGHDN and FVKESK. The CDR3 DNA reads TGTGCCAGCAGCCATGGACAGAACTCTGGAAACACCATATATTTT. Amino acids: CASSHGQNSGNTIYF.

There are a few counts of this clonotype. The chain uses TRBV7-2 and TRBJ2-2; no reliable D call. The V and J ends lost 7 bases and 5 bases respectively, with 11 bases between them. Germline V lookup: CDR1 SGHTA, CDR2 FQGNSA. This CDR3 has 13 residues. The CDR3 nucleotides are TGTGCCAGCACCCCCCTCGGGACCGGGGAGCTGTTTTTT. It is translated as CASTPLGTGELFF.

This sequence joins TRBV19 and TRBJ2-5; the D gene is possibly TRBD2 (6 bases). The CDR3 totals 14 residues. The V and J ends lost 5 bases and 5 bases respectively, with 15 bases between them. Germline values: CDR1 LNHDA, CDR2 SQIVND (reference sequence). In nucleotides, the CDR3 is TGTGCCAGTAGTCGGGCGGGAATAGGGGAGACCCAGTACTTC. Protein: CASSRAGIGETQYF.

This CDR3 is CASSFSPVTPEVYTF. The CDR3 bases are TGTGCCAGCAGCTTTAGTCCCGTGACTCCGGAGGTCTACACCTTC. This sequence joins TRBV7-2 and TRBJ1-2; no definite D call. Germline CDR1 reads SGHTA; CDR2 reads FQGNSA. Trimming removed 3 bases at V and 10 bases at J, with 21 bases between. The CDR3 extends over 15 amino acids.

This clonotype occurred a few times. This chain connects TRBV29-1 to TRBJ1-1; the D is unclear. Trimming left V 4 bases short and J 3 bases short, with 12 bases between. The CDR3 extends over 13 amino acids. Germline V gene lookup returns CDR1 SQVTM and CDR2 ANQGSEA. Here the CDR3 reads CSVAKALHTEAFF. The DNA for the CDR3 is TGCAGCGTTGCAAAGGCCCTTCACACTGAAGCTTTCTTT.

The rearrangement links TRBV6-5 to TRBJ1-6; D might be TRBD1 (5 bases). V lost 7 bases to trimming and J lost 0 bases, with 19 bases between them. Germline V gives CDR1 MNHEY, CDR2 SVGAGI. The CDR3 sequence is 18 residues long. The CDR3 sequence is CASTTNGHLSSYNSPLHF. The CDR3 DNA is TGTGCCAGCACCACCAACGGACACCTAAGCTCCTATAATTCACCCCTCCACTTT.

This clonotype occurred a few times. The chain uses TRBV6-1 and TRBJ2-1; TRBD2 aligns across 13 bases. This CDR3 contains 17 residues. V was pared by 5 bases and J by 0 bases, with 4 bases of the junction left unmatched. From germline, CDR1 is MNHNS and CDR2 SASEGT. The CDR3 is CASSRGTSGVSYNEQFF. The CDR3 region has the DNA TGTGCCAGCAGTCGGGGGACTAGCGGGGTCTCCTACAATGAGCAGTTCTTC.

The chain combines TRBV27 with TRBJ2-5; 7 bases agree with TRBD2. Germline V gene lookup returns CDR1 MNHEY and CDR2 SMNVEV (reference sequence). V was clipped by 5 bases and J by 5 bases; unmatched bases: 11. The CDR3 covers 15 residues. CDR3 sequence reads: CASSAGTTPYETQYF. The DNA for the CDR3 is TGTGCCAGCAGTGCCGGGACTACGCCTTACGAGACCCAGTACTTC.

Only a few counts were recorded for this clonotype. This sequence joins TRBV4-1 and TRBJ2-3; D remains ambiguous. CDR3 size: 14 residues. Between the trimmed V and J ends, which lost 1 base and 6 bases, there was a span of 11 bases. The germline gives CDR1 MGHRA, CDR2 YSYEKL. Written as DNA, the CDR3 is TGCGCCAGCAGCCAAGTCGTCCTTTTGGATACGCAGTATTTT. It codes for CASSQVVLLDTQYF.

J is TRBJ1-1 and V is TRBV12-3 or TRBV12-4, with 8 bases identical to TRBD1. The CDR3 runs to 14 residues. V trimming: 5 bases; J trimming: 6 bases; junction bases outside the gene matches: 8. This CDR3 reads CASSPQGAKAEAFF. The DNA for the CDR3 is TGTGCCAGCAGTCCTCAGGGGGCGAAGGCTGAAGCTTTCTTT.

The DNA of the CDR3 is TGTGCCAGCAGTGATTTCGGGTCAGATACGCAGTATTTT. This translates into CASSDFGSDTQYF. This rearrangement joins TRBV25-1 to TRBJ2-3, with D unresolved. Per germline, CDR1 MGHDK and CDR2 SYGVNS. Trimming removed 3 bases from V and 4 bases from J, with 8 bases in between. CDR3 size: 13 residues.

CDR3 bases: TGCAGCGTCCGGGACAGGGGGCAGGGTCAGCCCCAGCATTTT. Its protein is CSVRDRGQGQPQHF. This sequence joins TRBV29-1 and TRBJ1-5; TRBD1 aligns across 12 bases. V lost 6 bases to trimming and J lost 6 bases; unmatched junction nucleotides: 6. The germline V gene has CDR1 SQVTM and CDR2 ANQGSEA. The CDR3 totals 14 residues.

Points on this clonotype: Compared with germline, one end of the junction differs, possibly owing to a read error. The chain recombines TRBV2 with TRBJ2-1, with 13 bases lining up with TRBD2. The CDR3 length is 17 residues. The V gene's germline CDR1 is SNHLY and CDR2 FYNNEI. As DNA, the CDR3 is TGTGCCGGCAGCATCGGGACTAGCGGGATGGGAGTGGATGAGCAGTTCTTC. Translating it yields CAGSIGTSGMGVDEQFF.

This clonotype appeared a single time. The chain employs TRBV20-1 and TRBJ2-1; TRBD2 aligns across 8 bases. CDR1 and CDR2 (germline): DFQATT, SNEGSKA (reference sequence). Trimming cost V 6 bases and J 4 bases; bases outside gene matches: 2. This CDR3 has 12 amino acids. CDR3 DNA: TGCAGTGCCCAGCGGGAGTACAATGAGCAGTTCTTC. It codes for CSAQREYNEQFF.

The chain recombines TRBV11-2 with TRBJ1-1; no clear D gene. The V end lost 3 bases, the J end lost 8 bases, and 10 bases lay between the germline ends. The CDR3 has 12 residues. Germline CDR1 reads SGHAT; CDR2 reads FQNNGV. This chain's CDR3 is CASSFSRAEAFF. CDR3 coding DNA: TGTGCCAGCAGCTTCAGTCGGGCCGAAGCTTTCTTT.

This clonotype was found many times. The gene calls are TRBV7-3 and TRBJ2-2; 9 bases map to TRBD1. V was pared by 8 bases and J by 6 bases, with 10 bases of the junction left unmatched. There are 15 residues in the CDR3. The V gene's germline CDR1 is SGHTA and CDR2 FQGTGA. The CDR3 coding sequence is TGTGCCAGCGGGGCCGGGACAGGGTTGGCCGGGGAGCTGTTTTTT. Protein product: CASGAGTGLAGELFF.